These 17 T cell receptor beta chains were all obtained from the same sample, sequenced in a study of CD8+ T cells in alopecia areata. cDNA serving as the sequencing template came from extracted, reverse transcribed RNA. Here immunoSEQ multiplex PCR was the method, and the copy in TCRdb shows in-frame clones only, minus some. Of more than 150,000 clones in the sample, 45% to 60% were seen once. Treatment reported: oral pan-JAK inhibitor, 5-10 mg twice daily. Sample: CD8+ T cells sorted from blood, taken around week 54, from a patient treated with tofacitinib. These receptors came from a human donor with alopecia areata.

The genes are TRBV7-9 and TRBJ2-5; D remains unclear. Germline CDR1 is SEHNR and CDR2 is FQNEAQ (reference sequence). The CDR3 totals 18 residues. V was clipped by 4 bases and J by 2 bases, with 23 bases between them. In DNA, the CDR3 is TGTGCCAGCAGCTCAGATACAGCCCAAGACACCTCGCAAGAGACCCAGTACTTC. Translating it yields CASSSDTAQDTSQETQYF.

The chain uses TRBV4-2 and TRBJ2-4; D unclear. This CDR3 is 11 amino acids long. Germline CDR1 and CDR2: LGHNA and YNFKEQ. V gave up 4 bases and J gave up 7 bases, with 5 bases separating them. CDR3 sequence (DNA): TGTGCCAGCAGCCGGGGTAACATTCAGTACTTC. This translates into CASSRGNIQYF.

V gene TRBV27 combines with J gene TRBJ2-3; TRBD2 matches 8 bases. Germline V lookup: CDR1 MNHEY, CDR2 SMNVEV (reference sequence). Unmatched junction bases numbered 7, after V lost 5 bases and J lost 0 bases. CDR3 size: 16 residues. The CDR3 sequence is CASSQPRTSSTDTQYF. The CDR3 DNA reads TGTGCCAGCAGTCAACCACGGACTAGCAGCACAGATACGCAGTATTTT.

This clone was counted between two and nine times. This chain uses TRBV7-9 with TRBJ1-2, with TRBD1 matching over 7 bases. Germline V CDR1 and CDR2: SEHNR, FQNEAQ (reference sequence). The trim removed 5 bases at V and 4 bases at J, leaving 10 bases unmatched. The CDR3 is 15 residues long. CDR3: CASSSGQDLGYGYTF. The CDR3 coding sequence is TGTGCCAGCAGCAGTGGACAGGACCTGGGCTATGGCTACACCTTC.

This chain links TRBV19 with TRBJ2-2; D possibly corresponds to TRBD1 (6 bases). Trimming removed 1 base from V and 1 base from J, with 7 bases in between. CDR3 length: 15 residues. Per germline, CDR1 LNHDA and CDR2 SQIVND (reference sequence). CDR3 loop: CASSIVGQNTGELFF. The DNA of the CDR3 is TGTGCCAGTAGTATAGTGGGACAGAACACCGGGGAGCTGTTTTTT.

The V call is TRBV13, the J call TRBJ2-2, with D possibly matching TRBD1 (5 bases). Deletions cut 10 bases from V and 5 bases from J, with 11 bases between. Germline CDR1 and CDR2: PRHDT and FYEKMQ (reference sequence). The CDR3 is 12 residues long. The DNA of the CDR3 is TGTGCCACCCTAAAGGGGACCGGGGAGCTGTTTTTT. Its translation is CATLKGTGELFF.

The sample holds a few counts of this clone. This rearrangement joins TRBV5-1 to TRBJ2-5; D is unresolved. Germline CDR1 reads SGHRS; CDR2 reads YFSETQ. The CDR3 is 14 amino acids. With 0 bases removed from V and 1 base from J, the gap between germline ends came to 7 bases. The CDR3 is CASSLGQTQETQYF. Here the CDR3 DNA reads TGCGCCAGCAGCTTGGGGCAGACCCAAGAGACCCAGTACTTC.

The chain combines TRBV30 with TRBJ2-1; TRBD1 matches at 9 bases. Germline CDR1 GTSNPN, CDR2 SVGIG (reference sequence). The length of the CDR3 is 14 residues. V shed 4 bases and J 6 bases; nucleotides not matched to a gene: 7. This CDR3 reads CAWNDRGLVNEQFF. Here the CDR3 DNA reads TGTGCCTGGAACGACAGGGGGTTGGTCAATGAGCAGTTCTTC.

The CDR3 nucleotides read TGTGCCAGCAGCGTAGATCCGCGTACTGAAGCTTTCTTT. Amino acids: CASSVDPRTEAFF. The chain couples TRBV9 to TRBJ1-1; D ambiguous. The V gene's germline CDR1 is SGDLS and CDR2 YYNGEE. The CDR3 has 13 amino acids. V was cut by 0 bases and J by 5 bases, with 8 bases left in between.

There are a few counts of this clone. J is TRBJ2-1 and V is TRBV5-1; 8 bases are a match to TRBD1. J lost 9 bases, V lost 4 bases, and 12 bases had no gene match. Germline CDR1 is SGHRS and CDR2 is YFSETQ. The CDR3 covers 15 residues. The CDR3 DNA is TGCGCCAGCAGCGACGGATGGACAGGGCAGGGTGAGCAGTTCTTC. This translates into CASSDGWTGQGEQFF.

This clone was seen a single time. This chain joins TRBV6-6 and TRBJ2-2, with D possibly matching TRBD1 (6 bases). In germline, CDR1 is MNHNY, CDR2 SVGAGI (reference sequence). The V and J ends lost 7 bases and 0 bases respectively, with 12 bases between them. The CDR3 has 15 amino acids. CDR3 bases: TGTGCCAGCAATACACAGGGTCCGAACACCGGGGAGCTGTTTTTT. Its translation is CASNTQGPNTGELFF.

V usage is TRBV7-8 and J usage is TRBJ1-2; D gene ambiguous. The V and J ends lost 5 bases and 6 bases respectively, with 16 bases between them. CDR3 length: 14 amino acids. Germline values: CDR1 SGHVS, CDR2 FQNEAQ. CDR3 sequence reads: CASSQGRTGNGYTF. The DNA for the CDR3 is TGTGCCAGCAGCCAAGGGAGGACTGGGAATGGCTACACCTTC.

This clone turned up a few times. This chain uses TRBV30 with TRBJ1-5; 8 nucleotides match TRBD1. The J segment lost 1 base and the V segment lost 4 bases, leaving 6 bases of the junction unmatched. This CDR3 region has 15 residues. CDR1 is GTSNPN, CDR2 SVGIG, per germline (reference sequence). The CDR3 bases are TGTGCCTGGACCCCCGACAGGGGAAGCAATCAGCCCCAGCATTTT. Its protein product is CAWTPDRGSNQPQHF.

V gene TRBV27 combines with J gene TRBJ1-2; 7 bases map to TRBD1. The germline gives CDR1 MNHEY, CDR2 SMNVEV (reference sequence). The CDR3 has 15 amino acids. The ends lost 3 bases at V and 5 bases at J; junction bases unmatched: 9. The CDR3 reads CASSLGGGGGYGYTF. The CDR3 coding sequence is TGTGCCAGCAGTTTGGGCGGAGGGGGCGGATATGGCTACACCTTC.

The chain has TRBV27 and TRBJ1-2; D is perhaps TRBD1 (6 bases). The CDR3 consists of 16 residues. CDR1 is MNHEY, CDR2 SMNVEV, per germline (reference sequence). Trimming cost V 2 bases and J 3 bases, with 16 bases left between them. The CDR3 is CASSLTGRGGDYGYTF. CDR3 in DNA: TGTGCCAGCAGTTTAACAGGAAGAGGGGGTGACTATGGCTACACCTTC.

In this sample, this clone turned up a few times. This chain uses TRBV5-1 with TRBJ2-7; D may be TRBD2 (5 bases). V dropped 2 bases and J dropped 0 bases, with 9 bases sitting between them. Per the germline V gene, CDR1 is SGHRS and CDR2 is YFSETQ. The CDR3 length is 14 residues. This chain's CDR3 is CASSLAVNSYEQYF. In DNA, the CDR3 is TGCGCCAGCAGCTTAGCGGTCAACTCCTACGAGCAGTACTTC.

The chain links TRBV7-8 to TRBJ2-7, with a possible D match to TRBD1 (5 bases). Germline V gene sequence: CDR1 SGHVS, CDR2 FQNEAQ. The CDR3 runs 13 residues. The V and J ends lost 3 bases and 3 bases respectively, with 9 bases between them. The CDR3 loop is CASSLGPLYEQYF. CDR3 DNA sequence: TGTGCCAGCAGCTTGGGGCCGCTCTACGAGCAGTACTTC.